This TCR beta chain was observed in a study of T cells in localized non-small cell lung cancer. Libraries were prepared by immunoSEQ multiplex PCR; TCRdb keeps only in-frame clonotypes and omits some of them. The table shows under 95,000 clones, with 65% to 85% occurring only once. Trimming shortened V by 5 bases and J by 3 bases, and 8 bases separated the two germline ends. CDR3 size: 12 residues. Germline-derived CDR1 and CDR2 are SGHVS and FQNEAQ. The sequencing used peripheral blood, collected before any cancer treatment. This TCR derives from a female donor of 60 years or more with stage I lung adenocarcinoma. The chain employs TRBV7-8 and TRBJ2-7; weak D call: TRBD1 (5 bases). Here the CDR3 reads CASSQQDYEQYF. In nucleotides, the CDR3 is TGTGCCAGCAGCCAACAGGACTACGAGCAGTACTTC.